Sequencing of this T cell receptor beta chain was carried out in a study of T cell changes during pregnancy in multiple sclerosis. The repertoire was sequenced with immunoSEQ multiplex PCR; TCRdb's copy has only in-frame clones and lacks some. Here the sample spans some 95,000 clones, 85% to 95% being singletons. Germline trimming cut 3 bases from V and 0 bases from J; bases unmatched to any gene: 4. There are 17 residues in the CDR3. Germline values: CDR1 MNHEY, CDR2 SMNVEV (reference sequence). The TCR was taken from a female donor with multiple sclerosis, enrolled in a pregnancy study. The chain uses TRBV27 and TRBJ2-1, with 11 nucleotides matching TRBD2. Sample: peripheral blood, taken in the first trimester of pregnancy. The DNA for the CDR3 is TGTGCCAGCAGTTTTGGGGGACTAGCGGCCTCCTACAATGAGCAGTTCTTC. Its translation is CASSFGGLAASYNEQFF.